This TCR beta chain originates from a study of CD8+ T cells in alopecia areata. cDNA prepared by RNA extraction and subsequent reverse transcription served as the template for sequencing. Profiling relied on immunoSEQ multiplex PCR, and the TCRdb table lists in-frame clones only, not all of them. The sample comprises about 120,000 clones, about 50% of which are singletons, and just over 0.45% rests with the top ten. V lost 5 bases and J lost 6, with 13 bases in between. The CDR3 loop spans 13 amino acids. Germline V lookup: CDR1 MGHDK, CDR2 SYGVNS. Treatment reported: oral pan-JAK inhibitor, 5-10 mg twice daily.

The chain links TRBV25-1 to TRBJ1-2, with D possibly TRBD1 on 6 matching bases. The receptor comes from a human donor with alopecia areata. This specimen consisted of CD4+ T cells sorted from blood, obtained at week 4, from a patient treated with tofacitinib. CDR3 sequence: CASSLSGGNGYTF. As DNA, the CDR3 is TGTGCCAGCAGTTTATCCGGGGGCAATGGCTACACCTTC.